The 10 T cell receptor beta chains given below trace back to one sample, sequenced in a study of OX40 agonist ivuxolimab in advanced cancers. This table comes from immunoSEQ multiplex PCR, and its TCRdb copy is limited to in-frame clones, with some not included. The table has about 79,000 clones, roughly 80% seen once; the top ten hold roughly 0.5%. The source was CD4+ or CD8+ T cells sorted from blood, collected in a trial of the OX40 agonist ivuxolimab. The receptors shown here come from an adult with an advanced solid tumor such as melanoma, head and neck, liver or kidney cancer.

This chain links TRBV7-9 with TRBJ2-2; D gene unclear. This CDR3 contains 13 residues. Germline loops: CDR1 SEHNR, CDR2 FQNEAQ (reference sequence). V was pared by 3 bases and J by 3 bases, with 5 bases between. CDR3 coding DNA: TGTGCCAGCAGCTTGACCCACACCGGGGAGCTGTTTTTT. It encodes CASSLTHTGELFF.

This sequence joins TRBV7-9 and TRBJ2-2, with TRBD1 as a possible D gene (6 bases). V dropped 5 bases and J dropped 6 bases, with 10 bases sitting between them. CDR1 is SEHNR, CDR2 FQNEAQ, per germline (reference sequence). The CDR3 consists of 13 residues. The CDR3 region has the DNA TGTGCCAGCAGCCCTCAGGGGCCCGGGGAGCTGTTTTTT. It codes for CASSPQGPGELFF. Using reference TRBV7-9 and TRBJ2-2 for the parts outside the CDR3, the full variable domain is DTGVSQNPRHKITKRGQNVTFRCDPISEHNRLYWYRQTLGQGPEFLTYFQNEAQLEKSRLLSDRFSAERPKGSFSTLEIQRTEQGDSAMYLCASSPQGPGELFFGEGSRLTVL.

This clone came up once. The rearrangement uses TRBV19 and TRBJ2-6; D may be TRBD1 (6 bases). Germline V gives CDR1 LNHDA, CDR2 SQIVND (reference sequence). This CDR3 region has 15 residues. V was trimmed by 5 bases and J by 4 bases, leaving 12 bases between them. CDR3: CASSSYRDGANVLTF. The CDR3 nucleotides read TGTGCCAGTAGTTCATACAGGGACGGGGCCAACGTCCTGACTTTC.

The chain employs TRBV6-5 and TRBJ2-7; 8 bases are a match to TRBD1. The CDR3 has 15 residues. The junction had 13 bases not matched to a gene; V was cut back by 6 bases and J by 6 bases. Germline-derived CDR1 and CDR2 are MNHEY and SVGAGI. CDR3 coding DNA: TGTGCCAGCAGCCTTTCCGCCAGGGGGCTAGGCGAGCAGTACTTC. Translation: CASSLSARGLGEQYF.

V gene TRBV5-1 combines with J gene TRBJ2-3; 11 bases map to TRBD2. The V and J ends lost 4 bases and 2 bases, in that order; junction bases with no gene match: 6. The germline CDR1 and CDR2 sequences are SGHRS and YFSETQ. The length of the CDR3 is 16 residues. The CDR3 region has the DNA TGCGCCAGCAGCGATGGGACTAGCGGATACACAGATACGCAGTATTTT. Its protein is CASSDGTSGYTDTQYF.

The chain joins TRBV6-1 to TRBJ2-1; 9 nucleotides match TRBD1. The CDR3 consists of 17 residues. Germline CDR1 MNHNS, CDR2 SASEGT. V dropped 2 bases and J dropped 6; count of bases not matched to a gene: 11. CDR3 in DNA: TGTGCCAGCAGTGAAATCCAATCGTGGGACAGGGCCAATGAGCAGTTCTTC. Translated, it gives CASSEIQSWDRANEQFF.

The rearrangement uses TRBV7-2 and TRBJ2-1; D possibly corresponds to TRBD2 (5 bases). CDR3 length: 15 residues. The V end lost 4 bases, the J end lost 4 bases, and 14 bases lay between the germline ends. Germline CDR1 is SGHTA and CDR2 is FQGNSA. In DNA, the CDR3 is TGTGCCAGCAGCTCCTCGTCGGGGATATACAATGAGCAGTTCTTC. Amino acid sequence: CASSSSSGIYNEQFF.

This rearrangement joins TRBV15 to TRBJ1-2, with 10 bases identical to TRBD1. Germline-derived CDR1 and CDR2 are LNHNV and YYDKDF (reference sequence). This CDR3 has 14 amino acids. The V and J ends lost 0 bases and 9 bases, in that order; junction bases with no gene match: 4. The CDR3 loop is CATSRERTGGSYTF. The CDR3 DNA is TGTGCCACCAGCAGAGAGCGGACAGGGGGGAGCTACACCTTC.

The rearrangement links TRBV7-2 to TRBJ2-1; possibly TRBD1 for D (5 bases). Germline CDR1 and CDR2: SGHTA and FQGNSA. This CDR3 has 14 amino acids. The germline V and J ends were trimmed by 6 bases and 3 bases, with 12 bases remaining between them. The CDR3 bases are TGTGCCAGCAGTCCAGACAGATACTACAATGAGCAGTTCTTC. Protein sequence: CASSPDRYYNEQFF.

This chain links TRBV5-1 with TRBJ2-7; perhaps TRBD1 as D (6 bases). The CDR3 spans 16 residues. V was trimmed by 2 bases and J by 3 bases, leaving 18 bases between them. Germline lookup yields CDR1 SGHRS and CDR2 YFSETQ. In DNA form, the CDR3 reads TGCGCCAGCAGCTTCCTCACAGGGAACCCCAACTACGAGCAGTACTTC. It is translated as CASSFLTGNPNYEQYF.